What follows are 23 T cell receptor beta chains derived from one specimen sequenced in a study of cytomegalovirus exposure and HLA in healthy donors. 60 Vbeta and 13 Jbeta primers were used in PCR. Clones were read by immunoSEQ multiplex PCR, and TCRdb kept only the in-frame ones, dropping some. The data hold under 300,000 clones, with 70% to 90% observed a single time. What was sequenced was PBMCs. The receptor source for this set is a man aged 40-55 years in good health and CMV-seropositive.

The chain recombines TRBV7-9 with TRBJ2-3; 8 bases fit TRBD1. V was pared by 1 base and J by 6 bases, with 3 bases of the junction left unmatched. The CDR3 is made up of 14 amino acids. Germline values: CDR1 SEHNR, CDR2 FQNEAQ (reference sequence). This CDR3 reads CASSLGTGIDTQYF. DNA of the CDR3: TGTGCCAGCAGCTTAGGGACAGGGATTGATACGCAGTATTTT.

The rearrangement links TRBV7-9 to TRBJ2-1, with 7 bases lining up with TRBD1. The CDR3 runs 12 residues. CDR1 and CDR2 from the germline V gene are SEHNR and FQNEAQ (reference sequence). V lost 1 base and J lost 14; bases outside the gene matches: 5. CDR3 protein: CASSLEGGRKFF. The CDR3 DNA sequence: TGTGCCAGCAGCTTAGAAGGGGGCCGCAAGTTCTTC.

The rearrangement joins TRBV5-1 to TRBJ1-3; D is uncertain. V lost 0 bases, J lost 1 base, and 5 bases lay in between. The germline V gene has CDR1 SGHRS and CDR2 YFSETQ. The CDR3 contains 14 residues. The CDR3 bases are TGCGCCAGCAGCTTGGGCAGTTCTGGAAACACCATATATTTT. Protein sequence: CASSLGSSGNTIYF.

Comment on this clone: An end of the junction differs from the germline gene, which may be a read error. For the CDR3, the DNA is TGTTCCAGCAGCTTTTCTCGGACAGAACGAGAGACCCAGTACTTC. It codes for CSSSFSRTERETQYF. This chain uses TRBV7-9 with TRBJ2-5; tentatively, D is TRBD1 (6 bases). This CDR3 spans 15 amino acids. Germline loops: CDR1 SEHNR, CDR2 FQNEAQ (reference sequence). Full variable domain (rest looked up from reference TRBV7-9 and TRBJ2-5): DTGVSQNPRHKITKRGQNVTFRCDPISEHNRLYWYRQTLGQGPEFLTYFQNEAQLEKSRLLSDRFSAERPKGSFSTLEIQRTEQGDSAMYLCSSSFSRTERETQYFGPGTRLLVL.

This clone was detected only a few times. The V and J genes are TRBV4-3 and TRBJ2-6, with TRBD1 matching over 11 bases. CDR3 size: 17 residues. J was trimmed by 3 bases and V by 2 bases; bases with no gene match: 3. In germline, CDR1 is LGHNA, CDR2 YSLEER. CDR3 DNA: TGCGCCAGCAGCCAATGGACAGGGGGCGGTGGGGCCAACGTCCTGACTTTC. It encodes CASSQWTGGGGANVLTF.

CDR3 residues: CASTHRVEVYEQYF. The CDR3 nucleotides read TGTGCCAGCACCCACAGGGTGGAAGTCTACGAGCAGTACTTC. The V call is TRBV28, the J call TRBJ2-7, with D maybe TRBD1 (6 bases). Germline V CDR1 and CDR2: MDHEN, SYDVKM. V was shortened by 7 bases and J by 3 bases, with 16 bases between the two germline ends. CDR3 length equals 14 residues. Together with reference TRBV28 and TRBJ2-7, the CDR3 gives the full variable domain: DVKVTQSSRYLVKRTGEKVFLECVQDMDHENMFWYRQDPGLGLRLIYFSYDVKMKEKGDIPEGYSVSREKKERFSLILESASTNQTSMYLCASTHRVEVYEQYFGPGTRLTVT.

The V call is TRBV27, the J call TRBJ1-2; D perhaps matches TRBD1 (6 bases). This CDR3 comprises 15 residues. Trimming left V 3 bases short and J 8 bases short, with 19 bases between. Germline V CDR1 and CDR2: MNHEY, SMNVEV (reference sequence). The CDR3 coding sequence is TGTGCCAGCAGTTTCCTAGGGACAATCAGGGAAGGCTACACCTTC. This encodes CASSFLGTIREGYTF.

This clone was found once. CDR3 sequence reads: CASSLTGQLAEKLFF. CDR3 nucleotides: TGTGCCAGCAGCTTAACGGGACAGCTGGCAGAAAAACTGTTTTTT. This chain joins TRBV7-8 and TRBJ1-4, with 7 nucleotides matching TRBD1. V was pared by 2 bases and J by 8 bases, with 8 bases of the junction left unmatched. Germline CDR1 and CDR2: SGHVS and FQNEAQ. The CDR3 runs to 15 residues.

The rearrangement links TRBV20-1 to TRBJ2-1; D unclear. CDR1 and CDR2 from the germline V gene are DFQATT and SNEGSKA (reference sequence). This CDR3 region has 10 residues. The V end lost 5 bases, the J end lost 7 bases, and 6 bases lay between the germline ends. CDR3 region: CSAAKNEQFF. The CDR3 bases are TGCAGTGCTGCGAAAAATGAGCAGTTCTTC.

This clone appeared a single time. The chain employs TRBV7-2 and TRBJ2-1; TRBD2 aligns across 8 bases. The germline V gene has CDR1 SGHTA and CDR2 FQGNSA. The CDR3 runs to 16 residues. V gave up 8 bases and J gave up 2 bases; unmatched junction bases: 11. The CDR3 bases are TGTGCCAGCCGACCCTGGAGCGGGAGTACCTACAATGAGCAGTTCTTC. Translated: CASRPWSGSTYNEQFF.

The rearrangement uses TRBV2 and TRBJ2-3, with 11 bases fitting TRBD2. Losses at the gene ends were 8 bases for V and 1 base for J; bases not matched to a gene: 5. This CDR3 region has 15 residues. Germline CDR1 SNHLY, CDR2 FYNNEI. CDR3 loop: CASSTSGKRTDTQYF. CDR3 nucleotide sequence: TGTGCCAGCTCGACTAGCGGGAAACGCACAGATACGCAGTATTTT.

This clone was observed once. The chain recombines TRBV7-2 with TRBJ2-3, with D possibly TRBD2 on 6 matching bases. There are 16 residues in the CDR3. Between the trimmed V and J ends, which lost 3 bases and 1 base, there was a span of 14 bases. Germline V lookup: CDR1 SGHTA, CDR2 FQGNSA. The CDR3 DNA follows: TGTGCCAGCAGCTTGCGGAGGGCGGGTGGCACAGATACGCAGTATTTT. Protein sequence: CASSLRRAGGTDTQYF.

The rearrangement links TRBV5-6 to TRBJ1-2; TRBD1 matches at 7 bases. CDR3 length: 16 amino acids. The V gene's germline CDR1 is SGHDT and CDR2 YYEEEE. V dropped 0 bases and J dropped 2; count of bases not matched to a gene: 7. The chain's CDR3 is CASSLGGGEGNYGYTF. The CDR3 coding sequence is TGTGCCAGCAGCTTGGGAGGGGGCGAGGGCAACTATGGCTACACCTTC.

V and J are TRBV28 and TRBJ2-7; 7 bases map to TRBD1. V shed 6 bases and J 2 bases; nucleotides not matched to a gene: 10. Germline V lookup: CDR1 MDHEN, CDR2 SYDVKM. The CDR3 sequence is 15 residues long. CDR3 in DNA: TGTGCCAGCAGGCACAAGGCCGGGACAGCCTACGAGCAGTACTTC. It encodes CASRHKAGTAYEQYF.

The V call is TRBV2, the J call TRBJ1-4; possible D gene TRBD1, 5 bases. CDR1 is SNHLY and CDR2 is FYNNEI in the germline V gene. V shed 6 bases and J shed 4 bases, with 18 bases lying between them. CDR3 size: 16 residues. CDR3 sequence reads: CASRVGLAALNEKLFF. The CDR3 nucleotides are TGTGCCAGCAGAGTGGGACTGGCCGCCCTTAATGAAAAACTGTTTTTT.

This clone appeared once. The rearrangement joins TRBV7-9 to TRBJ2-1, with 15 positions matching TRBD2. V gave up 4 bases and J gave up 8 bases; unmatched junction bases: 3. The CDR3 has 15 amino acids. From germline, CDR1 is SEHNR and CDR2 FQNEAQ (reference sequence). This chain's CDR3 is CASSSGTSGRYEQFF. In nucleotides, the CDR3 is TGTGCCAGCAGCTCTGGGACTAGCGGGAGGTATGAGCAGTTCTTC.

The V gene is TRBV19, the J gene TRBJ1-4; D gene unclear. This CDR3 region has 17 residues. The V gene lost 6 bases and the J gene lost 3 bases, with 20 bases spanning the gap. CDR1 and CDR2 from the germline V gene are LNHDA and SQIVND (reference sequence). The chain's CDR3 is CASSPRRVNQPNEKLFF. CDR3 coding DNA: TGTGCCAGTAGCCCAAGGAGGGTTAACCAGCCTAATGAAAAACTGTTTTTT.

This chain links TRBV5-4 with TRBJ2-3; D is ambiguous. The CDR3 spans 13 residues. CDR1 and CDR2 from the germline V gene are SGHNT and YYREEE (reference sequence). V lost 1 base and J 2 bases, leaving 5 bases between the germline ends. The CDR3 sequence: CASSLLPTDTQYF. For the CDR3, the DNA is TGTGCCAGCAGCTTGCTCCCCACAGATACGCAGTATTTT.

V usage is TRBV7-2 and J usage is TRBJ2-1, with D perhaps matching TRBD2 (6 bases). Trimming left V 5 bases short and J 4 bases short, with 9 bases between. There are 13 residues in the CDR3. Germline V gives CDR1 SGHTA, CDR2 FQGNSA. The CDR3 protein is CASSTGLYNEQFF. The DNA of the CDR3 is TGTGCCAGCAGCACGGGACTTTACAATGAGCAGTTCTTC.

The chain joins TRBV30 to TRBJ1-3; D is uncertain. CDR3 length: 15 amino acids. Germline V lookup: CDR1 GTSNPN, CDR2 SVGIG (reference sequence). V was trimmed by 3 bases and J by 3 bases, leaving 15 bases between them. In DNA form, the CDR3 reads TGTGCCTGGAGAATTTGGGGAGGCGGTGGAAACACCATATATTTT. This translates into CAWRIWGGGGNTIYF.

This clone has only a few counts. V and J are TRBV7-2 and TRBJ2-3; D not resolved. CDR1 is SGHTA and CDR2 is FQGNSA in the germline V gene. The V end was cut by 1 base, the J end by 2 bases, with 13 bases between. The CDR3 length is 16 residues. The CDR3 protein is CASSLDPLPPTDTQYF. The CDR3 nucleotides are TGTGCCAGCAGCTTAGACCCCCTACCACCCACAGATACGCAGTATTTT.

The V call is TRBV4-1, the J call TRBJ2-3; maybe TRBD2 (6 bases). V shed 1 base and J shed 0 bases, with 8 bases lying between them. The CDR3 sequence is 15 residues long. Per germline, CDR1 MGHRA and CDR2 YSYEKL. The chain's CDR3 is CASSQAGTSTDTQYF. Written as DNA, the CDR3 is TGCGCCAGCAGCCAAGCCGGGACTAGCACAGATACGCAGTATTTT.

The V and J genes are TRBV7-6 and TRBJ1-4; 9 nucleotides line up with TRBD1. This CDR3 has 16 residues. Germline CDR1 SGHVS, CDR2 FNYEAQ. V was pared by 4 bases and J by 7 bases, with 10 bases of the junction left unmatched. CDR3 residues: CASSWGQGFNVEKLFF. The CDR3 DNA follows: TGTGCCAGCAGCTGGGGACAGGGATTCAACGTTGAAAAACTGTTTTTT.